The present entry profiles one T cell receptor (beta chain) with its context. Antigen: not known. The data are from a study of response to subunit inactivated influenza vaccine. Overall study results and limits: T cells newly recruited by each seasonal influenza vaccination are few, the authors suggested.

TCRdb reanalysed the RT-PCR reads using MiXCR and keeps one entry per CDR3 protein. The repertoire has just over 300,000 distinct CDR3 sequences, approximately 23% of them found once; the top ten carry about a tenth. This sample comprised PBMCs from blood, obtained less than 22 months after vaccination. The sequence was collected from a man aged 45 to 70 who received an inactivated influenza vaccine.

The DNA for the CDR3 is TGTGCCAGCAGCCAAGATGGACCAGACTCTGAAGCTTTCTTT. Its translation: CASSQDGPDSEAFF. V is TRBV4-2 and J is TRBJ1-1; D gene ambiguous. Germline V gene data show CDR1 as LGHNA and CDR2 as YNFKEQ. This CDR3 has 14 amino acids. The ends were cut back, 0 bases at V and 6 bases at J, with 11 bases in the middle.